The sequence of this TCR beta chain was determined in a study of T-cell memory formation after mild COVID-19. TCRdb used MiXCR to reprocess the 5' RACE reads, holding one entry per CDR3 protein. The repertoire holds 400,000 to 500,000 distinct CDR3 sequences, roughly 20% seen once, with approximately 8.4% in the top ten. The CDR3 runs to 14 residues. Germline assignment: CDR1 LNHDA and CDR2 SQIVND (reference sequence). The germline V and J ends were trimmed by 6 bases and 1 base, with 12 bases remaining between them. The rearrangement uses TRBV19 and TRBJ1-1; D perhaps matches TRBD1 (5 bases). The sequence came from an adult woman who had mild COVID-19 (a few samples of this study predate the infection). Cell type and time point are not known. The sequenced sample consisted of PBMCs or a T cell subset sorted from them (not recorded which). The CDR3 DNA reads as TGTGCCAGTAGCCACGGGACCTCGAACACTGAAGCTTTCTTT. Protein product: CASSHGTSNTEAFF.